This paragraph covers one T cell receptor beta chain sequence. Sequenced by immunoSEQ multiplex PCR; TCRdb stores in-frame clones only, minus some. This sample carries 57,000 or so clones, 70% to 90% of them seen once, and the ten largest clones take approximately 1.6%. The sample is drawn from a study of T cell changes during pregnancy in multiple sclerosis. This receptor was obtained from a female donor with multiple sclerosis, enrolled in a pregnancy study. Sample: peripheral blood, taken in the first trimester of pregnancy.

CDR3 coding DNA: TGTGCCAGCATGGAGAAGGGGGCTGGTGGCTACACCTTC. Protein product: CASMEKGAGGYTF. The J gene is TRBJ1-2, the V gene TRBV6-1; 7 nucleotides agree with TRBD1. V was pared by 7 bases and J by 7 bases, with 9 bases of the junction left unmatched. CDR1 is MNHNS and CDR2 is SASEGT in the germline V gene. CDR3 length equals 13 residues.